This TCR beta chain was sequenced for a study of blood T cell repertoires in COVID-19 (TCRdb year 2020). About the investigation overall: Samples from collaborators originated in the United States, Italy and Spain and spanned both the acute and convalescent phases of COVID-19. The prospective study material was composed of cDNA or gDNA derived from T cells, B-cell-depleted T cells, or PBMCs. Subjects who had been exposed to COVID-19, were actively infected with it, or had recovered from it provided the deeply sampled blood TCRbeta repertoires that made up the dataset. A freely available public database, intended as a resource for researchers studying the immune response to SARS-CoV-2, is where the repertoires were released. The samples were drawn from the first 160 participants of the ongoing ImmuneRACE study and from 1,254 subjects provided by 6 global collaborators. Nearly every sample came with metadata listing a de-identified subject ID, COVID-19 status, age in years and sex. HLA class I and class II types, where available, came from metadata supplied by the sample provider rather than from assay-based typing. Broad study findings and their caveats: The amount of clinical and demographic metadata varied by source and participant and was provided uncurated.

Participants in the prospective study were aged 18 to 89 years, lived in over 20 United States geographic areas, and enrolled through a virtual design. In the prospective study, cohorts were assigned on the basis of participant-reported clinical history obtained from a screening survey and a study questionnaire. Recovered participants in ImmuneRACE Cohort 3 were defined as having two consecutive negative NP/OP PCR tests, clearance from a healthcare professional, or resolution of symptoms. Mobile phlebotomists in the prospective study collected whole blood, serum and a nasopharyngeal or oropharyngeal swab from every participant. Additional blood draws and questionnaires over an approximately two-month period could optionally be provided by prospective study participants. Before DNA extraction, blood samples from the prospective study were shipped at room temperature or frozen. The cysteine opens and the phenylalanine closes a CDR3 of 12 amino acids. Only CDR3 DNA is held: 36 bases, read in frame from base 1. As encoded in the germline V gene, CDR1 is SNHLY while CDR2 is FYNNEI. Trimming accounts for 9 bases at V and 3 bases at J, while the number of junction bases matched to no gene is 3.

A note on this clone: The antigen it recognizes is unknown. No quality values exist for individual bases; no much larger clone is one base distant.

TCRbeta CDR3 regions were amplified from genomic DNA by means of the immunoSEQ Assay, a bias-controlled multiplex PCR. The paper's data handling went like this. Nucleated cell counts per sample were estimated from amplification of reference gene primers within the assay. To quantify the absolute abundance of each unique TCRbeta CDR3 rearrangement, sequence reads were collapsed and filtered. Productive Simpson clonality was computed per sample as the square root of Simpson's diversity index over productive rearrangements. TCRdb retrieved this table from immuneACCESS and kept in-frame rearrangements only. Not all clones are present; in checked studies, unresolved V genes account for under half, and no reason is known for the remainder. V and J calls and clone size are as listed in that table; D and trimming were resolved from the DNA. The sample includes fewer than 400,000 clones, with about 91% observed a single time. Approximately 9% of the sample rests with the top ten.

Material for sequencing was PBMCs or T cells enriched from blood (not recorded which). The source is a woman aged 18-29 years who had recovered from COVID-19. The sequence joins TRBV2 to TRBJ1-2, with 8 bases matching TRBD1. The CDR3 region reads CASTGGYYGYTF. In nucleotide form, the sequence is TGTGCCAGTACAGGGGGATACTATGGCTACACCTTC.